This T cell receptor (beta chain) was identified in a study of T cell responses to AZD1222 COVID-19 vaccine. Whole-study findings and limits: Vaccine-related CD4 TCRs covered spike, predominating at 160-218 and 743-854. Among the donors, most were white British and more were female, and clonal diversity was possibly underestimated.

About this clone: As yet, its antigen is unknown.

The assay was immunoSEQ multiplex PCR, and TCRdb's table has in-frame clones only and misses some. The data contain about 150,000 clones, over 65% of them singletons. Looked up from germline, CDR1 is GTSNPN and CDR2 is SVGIG (reference sequence). The length of the CDR3 is 14 residues. Trimming stripped 2 bases from V and 7 bases from J, with 17 bases between. The TCR comes from an adult in good health. The sequencing used peripheral blood, collected on day 0 of AZD1222 vaccination. This rearrangement joins TRBV30 to TRBJ1-2; D unresolved. The CDR3 sequence is CAWSIQPGVFGYTF. DNA of the CDR3: TGTGCCTGGAGTATCCAACCCGGGGTTTTTGGCTACACCTTC.